This is a list of T cell receptor beta chains from one sample in a study of cytomegalovirus exposure and HLA in healthy donors. Sequencing was performed with immunoSEQ multiplex PCR; in TCRdb, only in-frame clones are kept and a portion is missing. This repertoire includes more than 110,000 clones. The sample taken for sequencing was PBMCs. These receptors all come from a man between 35 and 55 years old in good health and CMV-seronegative. Both conserved end residues are part of each CDR3. A D gene is named only where the DNA matches it firmly.

TRBV4-3	TRBD2	TRBJ2-1	TGCGCCAGCAGCCAAGATTCGGGGCGGGGGGGCAATGAGCAGTTCTTC	CASSQDSGRGGNEQFF
TRBV7-9	-	TRBJ2-7	TGTGCCAGCAGCCAACAGGGAACGAACTACGAGCAGTACTTC	CASSQQGTNYEQYF
TRBV2	-	TRBJ1-2	TGTGCCAGCAGTGAAGGGTCAGACTATGGCTACACCTTC	CASSEGSDYGYTF
TRBV7-2	TRBD2	TRBJ2-1	TGTGCCAGCAGCATTCTAGCGGGGGGCCTGTACAATGAGCAGTTCTTC	CASSILAGGLYNEQFF
TRBV7-9	TRBD2	TRBJ2-2	TGTGCCAGCAGCTTAAAGGCTACGCGGGGGGGCCGGACCGGGGAGCTGTTTTTT	CASSLKATRGGRTGELFF
TRBV18	-	TRBJ1-1	TGTGCCAGCTCACCACCGGTGGGACAAAGATCCACTGAAGCTTTCTTT	CASSPPVGQRSTEAFF
TRBV5-5	TRBD1	TRBJ1-4	TGTGCCAGCAGCTTCACGGACAGGGAAGATGAAAAACTGTTTTTT	CASSFTDREDEKLFF
TRBV6-6	-	TRBJ1-3	TGTGCCAGCAGCCACGGGGGGGCTGGAAACACCATATATTTT	CASSHGGAGNTIYF
TRBV5-1	-	TRBJ1-6	TGCGCCAGCAGCTTGGCCGCGGGGAACCAAAATTCACCCCTCCACTTT	CASSLAAGNQNSPLHF
TRBV13	-	TRBJ1-5	TGTGCCAGCAGCCAACGAACAGGGAATCAGCCCCAGCATTTT	CASSQRTGNQPQHF
TRBV5-1	TRBD1	TRBJ2-1	TGCGCCAGCAGCTTGGTGGGCTCGGCGGGGGGACAGGGGAACAATGAGCAGTTCTTC	CASSLVGSAGGQGNNEQFF
TRBV2	TRBD1	TRBJ1-2	TGTGCCAGCATTCGGCTCGGGACAGCGAAATACTATGGCTACACCTTC	CASIRLGTAKYYGYTF
TRBV19	-	TRBJ2-5	TGTGCCAGTAGTCCCTTAGAGGTGAGCAGCCAAGAGACCCAGTACTTC	CASSPLEVSSQETQYF
TRBV19	-	TRBJ2-7	TGTGCCAGTAGTACTTACTTCCGGGGGACCTACGAGCAGTACTTC	CASSTYFRGTYEQYF
TRBV28	TRBD1	TRBJ2-7	TGTGCCAGCAGGAACAGGGGGGCTAACTACGAGCAGTACTTC	CASRNRGANYEQYF
TRBV4-3	-	TRBJ2-4	TGCGCCAGCAGCCAAGAGATCAGGGGTTACAAAAACATTCAGTACTTC	CASSQEIRGYKNIQYF
TRBV5-1	TRBD1	TRBJ2-3	TGCGCCAGCAGTATTCAGGGGGCTGAGGCAGATACGCAGTATTTT	CASSIQGAEADTQYF
TRBV7-2	TRBD2	TRBJ2-1	TGTGCCAGCAGCAGTTTAGCGGGGGACAAATACAATGAGCAGTTCTTC	CASSSLAGDKYNEQFF
TRBV18	-	TRBJ1-1	TGTGCCAGCTCACCGGGGGCCGGGGGGGCCTACACTGAAGCTTTCTTT	CASSPGAGGAYTEAFF
TRBV10-3	TRBD1	TRBJ1-1	TGTGCCATCAGTGAGGGAAACGCACAGGGGAATGGAATAGCCCATTTT	CAISEGNAQGNGIAHF
TRBV14	TRBD1	TRBJ1-4	TGTGCCAGCAGCCGTTTAGGGACAGTAACTAATGAAAAACTGTTTTTT	CASSRLGTVTNEKLFF
TRBV6-5	-	TRBJ1-6	TGTGCCAGCAGTTACTCTAGTGGGCTCCTCCACTTT	CASSYSSGLLHF
TRBV7-2	TRBD1	TRBJ2-7	TGTGCCAGCAGCCCAGGGGTGGGACAGCACCACGAGCAGTACTTC	CASSPGVGQHHEQYF
TRBV14	TRBD2	TRBJ2-5	TGTGCCAGCAGCCGACTAGCGGGGGGTAGAGAAGAGACCCAGTACTTC	CASSRLAGGREETQYF
TRBV15	-	TRBJ2-3	TGTGCCACCAGCAGCCTTTTAGATACGCAGTATTTT	CATSSLLDTQYF
TRBV14	TRBD1	TRBJ1-5	TGTGCCAGCAGCCAAGAGTACGGGAGGACGAGGGACAGGGAAGGTTGTCAGCCCCAGCATTTT	CASSQEYGRTRDREGCQPQHF
TRBV5-1	-	TRBJ2-1	TGCGCCAGCAGCTCCACTCCAGGGTTCGAGGGGGATGAGCAGTTCTTC	CASSSTPGFEGDEQFF
TRBV4-3	TRBD1	TRBJ2-1	TGCGCCAGCAGCCAACAACCAGGGGGCTTCAATGAGCAGTTCTTC	CASSQQPGGFNEQFF
TRBV4-1	-	TRBJ1-6	TGCGCCAGCAGCCAAGATACGCTGGCGGGTTCACCCCTCCACTTT	CASSQDTLAGSPLHF
TRBV11-2	-	TRBJ1-2	TGTGCCAGCAGCCGTACAGGGTTTGGAGGCGGCTACACCTTC	CASSRTGFGGGYTF
TRBV6-5	TRBD2	TRBJ2-5	TGTGCCAGCAGTTATTTGAGGGAGGGGCCCCAAGAGACCCAGTACTTC	CASSYLREGPQETQYF
TRBV6-5	TRBD1	TRBJ1-2	TGTGCCAGCAGTTACCGGGCAGGGGGCTATGGCTACACCTTC	CASSYRAGGYGYTF
TRBV4-3	-	TRBJ2-2	TGCGCCAGCGGCGGGACAGAATACACCGGGGAGCTGTTTTTT	CASGGTEYTGELFF
TRBV27	TRBD1	TRBJ1-6	TGTGCCAGCAGAGACAGGGCGGTCTATAATTCACCCCTCCACTTT	CASRDRAVYNSPLHF
TRBV5-1	-	TRBJ1-1	TGCGCCAGCAGCTTAGGACGGACAGCCCTCATGAACACTGAAGCTTTCTTT	CASSLGRTALMNTEAFF
TRBV5-1	-	TRBJ1-2	TGCGCCAGCAGCTTGGACAGTCCCTATGGCTACACCTTC	CASSLDSPYGYTF
TRBV11-2	-	TRBJ1-1	TGTGCCAGCAGCTTACGGGTCACTGAAGCTTTCTTT	CASSLRVTEAFF
TRBV7-3	-	TRBJ1-1	TGTGCCAGCAGCTTAACGCGGAACACTGAAGCTTTCTTT	CASSLTRNTEAFF
TRBV6-5	TRBD2	TRBJ2-1	TGTGCCAGCAGTTGGGCTAGCGGGGGAAGGAATGAGCAGTTCTTC	CASSWASGGRNEQFF
TRBV2	TRBD1	TRBJ2-7	TGTGCCAGCAGTGAAGGGACAGGGGGGAAAGAGCAGTACTTC	CASSEGTGGKEQYF
TRBV4-2	TRBD2	TRBJ2-3	TGTGCCAGCAGCCAAGATCTCCCCACTAGCGGGGGCCTCACAGATACGCAGTATTTT	CASSQDLPTSGGLTDTQYF
TRBV9	TRBD1	TRBJ2-1	TGTGCCAGCAGCAGCGGACAGGGATACAATGAGCAGTTCTTC	CASSSGQGYNEQFF
TRBV19	-	TRBJ1-5	TGTGCCAGTAGTATAGCGGAGGGGCTAGTTGGCAATCAGCCCCAGCATTTT	CASSIAEGLVGNQPQHF